The 12 T cell receptor beta chains listed next were all sequenced from one sample in a study of CD8 T cells in ankylosing spondylitis. Study-level findings and limits: For ankylosing spondylitis blood, a TCR beta motif of 7 to 9 highly homologous variants appeared characteristic.

These receptors lack a known antigen. In TCRdb, the 5' RACE reads were re-called with MiXCR into one record per CDR3 protein. The data contain a few hundred thousand distinct CDR3 sequences, around 16% of them seen just once; the ten biggest clones take up under 55%. Sequencing was carried out using blood, either unsorted or a sorted T cell fraction (not recorded which). All receptors come from a male donor with ankylosing spondylitis.

This clonotype was recorded only once. The chain joins TRBV4-3 to TRBJ2-1; 8 nucleotides line up with TRBD1. The germline gives CDR1 LGHNA, CDR2 YSLEER. The CDR3 is 11 amino acids. Trimming cost V 3 bases and J 15 bases; bases outside gene matches: 4. The CDR3 region has the DNA TGCGCCAGCAGCCACCAGGGGGCCGGGTTCTTC. Translated: CASSHQGAGFF.

This clonotype was counted only a few times. The chain employs TRBV29-1 and TRBJ2-7, with 11 nucleotides matching TRBD2. The CDR3 is 13 amino acids. The V and J ends lost 4 bases and 3 bases, in that order; junction bases with no gene match: 2. Germline values: CDR1 SQVTM, CDR2 ANQGSEA. The CDR3 loop reads CSVALAGGYEQYF. In DNA form, the CDR3 reads TGCAGCGTTGCCCTAGCGGGAGGCTACGAGCAGTACTTC.

This chain uses TRBV7-4 with TRBJ1-2; the D gene is possibly TRBD1 (5 bases). The CDR3 is made up of 17 amino acids. Germline V gives CDR1 SGHVT, CDR2 SQSDAQ. The V end lost 5 bases, the J end lost 0 bases, and 19 bases lay between the germline ends. This CDR3 reads CASSPLFEGPSNYGYTF. The CDR3 coding sequence is TGTGCCAGCAGCCCCCTCTTTGAGGGGCCGTCTAACTATGGCTACACCTTC.

V gene TRBV5-1 combines with J gene TRBJ2-3, with D possibly being TRBD2 (6 bases). V shed 0 bases and J shed 6 bases, with 14 bases lying between them. CDR1 is SGHRS, CDR2 YFSETQ, per germline. The CDR3 covers 15 residues. The CDR3 region is CASSLVFGGTDTQYF. In DNA, the CDR3 is TGCGCCAGCAGCTTGGTCTTCGGCGGGACGGATACGCAGTATTTT.

The sample holds many counts of this clonotype. This chain links TRBV12-3 or TRBV12-4 with TRBJ2-5, with 8 bases matching TRBD2. V trimming: 5 bases; J trimming: 0 bases; junction bases outside the gene matches: 8. The CDR3 sequence is 16 residues long. The CDR3 bases are TGTGCCAGCAGTCCGCCCGGGAGGGAAAACCAAGAGACCCAGTACTTC. Encoded protein: CASSPPGRENQETQYF.

This clonotype was detected ten times or more. This chain joins TRBV6-1 and TRBJ2-2; D uncertain. CDR3 length: 14 amino acids. The V gene's germline CDR1 is MNHNS and CDR2 SASEGT. V lost 8 bases to trimming and J lost 0 bases, with 10 bases between them. The CDR3 region is CASQDFSNTGELFF. The CDR3 DNA reads TGTGCCAGCCAGGATTTCTCGAACACCGGGGAGCTGTTTTTT.

The chain links TRBV28 to TRBJ2-5; D is possibly TRBD1 or TRBD2 (5 bases each). V was cut by 3 bases and J by 4 bases, with 18 bases left in between. Germline loops: CDR1 MDHEN, CDR2 SYDVKM. CDR3 length equals 16 residues. The CDR3 coding sequence is TGTGCCAGCAGTTTTGAGGGCCCGGACATTCCAGAGACCCAGTACTTC. This gives the protein CASSFEGPDIPETQYF.

This clonotype was seen many times. This chain joins TRBV4-3 and TRBJ1-4; D remains ambiguous. The V gene lost 4 bases and the J gene lost 3 bases, with 12 bases spanning the gap. CDR1 is LGHNA and CDR2 is YSLEER in the germline V gene. This CDR3 comprises 15 residues. CDR3 residues: CASSPSEGPNEKLFF. The CDR3 DNA reads TGCGCCAGCAGCCCTTCGGAAGGGCCTAATGAAAAACTGTTTTTT.

The table lists this clonotype with a few counts. The chain carries TRBV12-3 or TRBV12-4 and TRBJ1-5; 8 bases line up with TRBD1. The length of the CDR3 is 18 residues. V lost 6 bases and J lost 0; bases outside the gene matches: 13. The CDR3: CASSAGGSTVPSNQPQHF. CDR3 coding DNA: TGTGCCAGCAGCGCAGGGGGCTCAACCGTCCCTAGCAATCAGCCCCAGCATTTT.

This clonotype has ten or more counts. The V gene is TRBV7-2, the J gene TRBJ2-7; a possible D gene is TRBD2 (6 bases). V was trimmed by 3 bases and J by 3 bases, leaving 12 bases between them. This CDR3 spans 14 amino acids. Germline loops: CDR1 SGHTA, CDR2 FQGNSA. CDR3 DNA sequence: TGTGCCAGCAGCTTGGGACTTGGGAACTACGAGCAGTACTTC. Its protein product is CASSLGLGNYEQYF.

This clonotype was detected only a few times. J is TRBJ1-5 and V is TRBV4-2; possible D gene TRBD1, 5 bases. Germline values: CDR1 LGHNA, CDR2 YNFKEQ. The CDR3 consists of 16 residues. V was trimmed by 3 bases and J by 5 bases, leaving 17 bases between them. The DNA of the CDR3 is TGTGCCAGCAGCCACGCGGACAAGCTACCATATCAGCCCCAGCATTTT. Translation gives CASSHADKLPYQPQHF.

This clonotype was detected a few times. This chain connects TRBV10-3 to TRBJ2-7, with D perhaps matching TRBD2 (5 bases). The V and J ends lost 2 bases and 4 bases respectively, with 9 bases between them. The CDR3 is 13 amino acids. Germline V lookup: CDR1 ENHRY, CDR2 SYGVKD. DNA of the CDR3: TGTGCCATCAGTGAGGGACTGATTTACGAGCAGTACTTC. Encoded protein: CAISEGLIYEQYF.